This TCR beta chain comes out of a study of cytomegalovirus exposure and HLA in healthy donors (dated by TCRdb to the late 2010s). Background for the entire study: In an earlier analysis of several hundred of the donors, less than 350 Gb of sequence data and 90 million to 120 million unique TCR beta sequences from about 179 million T cells were reported. To predict cytomegalovirus infection status, the study combined high-throughput TCR immunosequencing, statistical association of individual TCRs with disease status, and machine learning. Typing coverage varied by locus: roughly 620-630 donors for A, B, C, DRB1 and DQB1; 500 to 550 for DQA1; approximately 570 for DPA1; around 490 for DPB1. A later analysis re-examined previously published TCR beta repertoires from roughly 720 donors and added high-resolution HLA genotyping to investigate patterns of TCR occurrence. The later analysis used no new phenotypic data to find candidate immune exposures, relying instead on TCR beta sequences and their occurrence across donors. Class I and class II HLA loci were covered by the typing at four-digit resolution. Besides the first cohort of around 700 subjects, a separate validation cohort made up of 120 different subjects was used. Of the 300 to 500 genotyped donors, over 80% were placed in the genetic ancestry cluster associated with self-reported Caucasian donors. An earlier analysis of a few hundred of the donors applied high-throughput TCR beta sequencing to assess whether each TCR beta V gene segment acted as functional or pseudogenic. Donor age, sex, ethnicity and CMV serostatus were compiled together with the repertoire data. Every repertoire in the discovery cohort had been generated on one and the same sequencing platform. A later genetic analysis took genome-wide SNP genotypes for about 60% of the roughly 670 donors and used that subset as a discovery cohort. The study aimed to test whether signatures of past pathogen exposure could be identified by cataloging public T cell receptors. Using immunosequencing, the study profiled T cell repertoires from 666 subjects and related those repertoires to cytomegalovirus serostatus. An early release that covered some 640 HLA-typed donors contained 250 to 350 gigabases of sequencing data and around 85 million unique TCR sequences. Roughly 5 DR-DQ haplotypes were handled as single units for association and clustering, since linkage in the cohort was strong. Across around 400 genotyped donors of the cohort, an average of about 250,000 unique TCR beta nucleotide sequences per donor were sequenced, and 15% to 20% of those sequences were non-productive.

Libraries were prepared through the immunoSEQ multiplex PCR assay. A mixture of 60 forward primers for TCR Vbeta segments and 13 reverse primers for TCR Jbeta segments was used in the multiplex PCR. Amplification of the CDR3 region of rearranged TCR beta genes was performed with a multiplex PCR assay on genomic DNA. The amplified TCR beta libraries were sequenced on the Illumina HiSeq System as 87-base-pair reads. Turning to the authors' computational methods: A later analysis counted tens of millions of unique TCR beta chains across the 550 to 800 repertoires, and some 11 million of these chains were shared by at least two donors. Raw reads were error-corrected and collapsed into unique sequences by a nearest-neighbor algorithm in which closely related sequences were merged to remove PCR and sequencing errors. V, D and J gene segments were assigned by aligning CDR3 sequences to IMGT reference sequences. For a sequence to be retained, a match of at least six nucleotides was required to both a V gene segment and a J gene segment. Rearrangements were classified as productive when the CDR3 lacked stop codons and remained in frame with V and J, and all other rearrangements were classified as non-productive. Following IMGT convention, CDR3 was defined as the stretch from the second conserved V-encoded cysteine to the conserved J-encoded phenylalanine. Sequences without an unambiguous match to a single V gene segment were excluded from the earlier analysis of about 600 of the donors. An earlier analysis of almost 600 of the donors classified V segments as functional when productive rearrangements were above 56.7% and as segregating when the standard deviation between donors was above 5%. To diagnose cytomegalovirus status from the catalog of TCR beta chain sequences, a statistical classification framework was built. V and J gene assignment, in a later analysis, came from comparing TCR nucleotide sequences with IMGT/GENE-DB human TR gene sequences. In a later analysis, CDR3 sequences and most-parsimonious VDJ recombination scenarios were assigned using the TCRdist pipeline. In a later analysis, each TCR beta chain was defined by its CDR3 amino acid sequence together with its V-gene family, and reads without a unique V-gene family were excluded. In a later analysis, 550 to 650 highly shared, low-generation-probability nucleotide sequences were removed to address suspected cross-contamination and a sequencing artifact. A later analysis calculated a clonal expansion index for each public chain from normalized within-repertoire ranks of inferred template counts. A later analysis computed generation probabilities with a VDJ recombination model fitted to out-of-frame rearrangements, and checked the results against IGoR. In a later analysis, hypergeometric tests were used to score TCR-TCR, TCR-HLA and TCR-CMV co-occurrence, with a repertoire-size bias correction applied to TCR pairs. A later analysis estimated false discovery rates by permuting HLA or CMV assignments 20 times. In a later analysis, co-occurring TCRs were grouped with DBSCAN, and TCRdist sequence similarity was added when clustering was performed within HLA-allele-positive subsets. Co-occurrence clustering excluded repertoires with fewer than 30,000 or more than 120,000 public chains, plus five with anomalous nucleotide sharing. The immuneACCESS repertoire file appears here via TCRdb, limited to in-frame rearrangements. These files lack a portion of the clones; in checked studies, under half of the deficit traces to unresolved V genes, and the cause of the others is not known. The DNA was the basis for D and trimming; V, J and clone size are from that table. The table for this sample lists 70,000 to 75,000 clones. Of the sample, 3.5% to 4% is held by the ten largest clones.

For this clone: Its antigen is currently not known.

The cohort comprised around 690 healthy bone marrow donors. All cohort members were sampled while nominally healthy, although unrecorded immune exposures were likely present. The donor was CMV seropositive and belonged to the group of 250 to 300 seropositive cohort members. A peripheral blood sample was collected from each donor, and TCR beta sequencing was performed on peripheral blood mononuclear cells. The Qiagen DNeasy Blood Extraction Kit was used to extract genomic DNA from the blood cell samples. The CDR3 holds 16 amino acids from the cysteine to the phenylalanine. The only DNA kept is the CDR3, 48 bases in frame from the first base. Reading the germline V gene gives CDR1 WSHSY and CDR2 SAAADI. V is pared back by 3 bases and J by 5 bases, with 18 bases lying between the germline termini. Study-level results and caveats: The 87-base-pair reads could not distinguish some IMGT-functional V segments, including TRBV6-2 and TRBV6-3, so those segments were excluded. A later analysis found that most CMV-associated TCR beta chains appeared HLA-restricted, with HLA associations seemingly driven largely by CMV exposure. Only TCR beta chains were sequenced in this cohort, and the absence of alpha or paired-chain data limited detectable features. CMV serostatus was the only immune exposure information available for the cohort. The authors suggested that the approach could potentially be generalized to other disease states and immunological phenotypes. A later genetic analysis reported fewer N-insertions in productive TCRs among donors in an Asian-associated ancestry cluster than the roughly 720-donor mean. Linkage disequilibrium might explain the correlated functional status among segregating V segments, but an unknown experimental factor could not be excluded. When HLA alleles, especially DR and DQ, strongly co-occurred, TCR associations were difficult to assign to individual alleles. In vitro tests confirmed that a few of the cytomegalovirus-associated TCR beta chains recognize cytomegalovirus antigens. An association between a missense DCLRE1C variant and V-gene and J-gene trimming of TCR beta chains was found in a later genetic analysis and replicated in an independent cohort. According to a later analysis, parvovirus B19, influenza, CMV and Epstein-Barr virus appeared linked to several top co-occurrence clusters. Cytomegalovirus status was reported to be diagnosed by the classifier with high specificity and sensitivity in both the original and validation cohorts. A further reported finding was that TCR beta sequences accurately predicted the HLA-A and HLA-B alleles for most subjects in the first cohort. Compared with equally common non-associated chains, HLA-associated TCR beta chains in a later analysis were more clonally expanded and had lower generation probabilities. The earlier analysis of nearly 600 of the donors excluded roughly 17 rarely observed V segments, including chromosome 9 orphons, because counts were too low. Sequencing depth was assumed to be roughly uniform across donors in the presence/absence analyses, though that assumption may not hold. Most TCR sequences were seen in very few donors, while some public TCRs were found in many individuals. A group of highly shared sequence variants was considered likely to be a technical artifact of the sequencing pipeline. In a later analysis, the rate of TCR association differed among HLA loci, with DRB1 alleles having the most associated TCRs and HLA-C alleles having the fewest. Because HLA typing was missing for some donors at each locus, association tests included only the typed subset. The study listed 150 to 200 TCR beta chains as associated with cytomegalovirus. Broadly in line with IMGT annotations, most TCR beta V segments showed up in productive rearrangements about 87% or about 30% of the time in an earlier analysis of roughly 590 of the donors. At a false discovery rate of 0.05, a later analysis linked under 20,000 TCR beta sequences to specific HLA alleles.

This receptor was obtained from a female donor in good health and CMV-seropositive. This sequence uses TRBV10-2 and TRBJ2-3; a weak D assignment points to TRBD2 (6 bases agree). The sequencing sample was made of PBMCs. The nucleotides are TGCGCCAGCAGTGACCCGCGTAGCGGATTTGGAGATACGCAGTATTTT. The translation is CASSDPRSGFGDTQYF.